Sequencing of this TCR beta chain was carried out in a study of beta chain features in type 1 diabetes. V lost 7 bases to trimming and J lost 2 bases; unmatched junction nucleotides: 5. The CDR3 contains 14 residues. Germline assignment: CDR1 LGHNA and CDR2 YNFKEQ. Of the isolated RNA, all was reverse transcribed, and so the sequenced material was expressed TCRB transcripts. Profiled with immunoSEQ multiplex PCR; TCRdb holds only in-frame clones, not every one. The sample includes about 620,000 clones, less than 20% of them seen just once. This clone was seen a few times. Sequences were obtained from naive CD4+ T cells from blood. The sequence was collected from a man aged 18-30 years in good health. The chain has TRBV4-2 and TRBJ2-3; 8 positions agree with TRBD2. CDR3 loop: CASISGANTDTQYF. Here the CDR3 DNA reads TGTGCCAGCATTAGCGGGGCCAACACAGATACGCAGTATTTT.